The clone carrying this TCR beta chain was seen many times. Cohort 3 recovery required two negative PCRs, clearance, or symptom resolution. The data belong to a study of blood T cell repertoires in COVID-19. In the study overall: Sites across the United States, Italy and Spain contributed samples from acute and convalescent COVID-19.

Assay used: immunoSEQ multiplex PCR; TCRdb lists only in-frame clones, some missing. This sample has 180,000 or so clones, with approximately 85% found just once. The CDR3 covers 16 residues. Germline V gene lookup returns CDR1 MNHEY and CDR2 SVGAGI. V shed 0 bases and J shed 10 bases, with 19 bases lying between them. The chain carries TRBV6-5 and TRBJ2-1, with D unresolved. The TCR comes from a man aged 40-50 years who had recovered from COVID-19. Material for sequencing was PBMCs or T cells enriched from blood (not recorded which). The CDR3 region has the DNA TGTGCCAGCAGTTACTCAGTCCGTAGTCGGTCTCCGGAGCAGTTCTTC. Translation gives CASSYSVRSRSPEQFF.